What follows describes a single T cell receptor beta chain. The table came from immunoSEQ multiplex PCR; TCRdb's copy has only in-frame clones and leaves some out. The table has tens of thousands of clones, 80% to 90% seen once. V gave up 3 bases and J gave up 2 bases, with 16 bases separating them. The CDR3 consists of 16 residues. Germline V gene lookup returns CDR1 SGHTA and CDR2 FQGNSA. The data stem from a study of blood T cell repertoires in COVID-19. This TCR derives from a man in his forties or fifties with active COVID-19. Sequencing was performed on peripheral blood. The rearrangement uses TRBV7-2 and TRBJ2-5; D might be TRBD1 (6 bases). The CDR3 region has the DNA TGTGCCAGCAGCTTTAGTGTGACAGGACCTCAAGAGACCCAGTACTTC. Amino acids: CASSFSVTGPQETQYF.